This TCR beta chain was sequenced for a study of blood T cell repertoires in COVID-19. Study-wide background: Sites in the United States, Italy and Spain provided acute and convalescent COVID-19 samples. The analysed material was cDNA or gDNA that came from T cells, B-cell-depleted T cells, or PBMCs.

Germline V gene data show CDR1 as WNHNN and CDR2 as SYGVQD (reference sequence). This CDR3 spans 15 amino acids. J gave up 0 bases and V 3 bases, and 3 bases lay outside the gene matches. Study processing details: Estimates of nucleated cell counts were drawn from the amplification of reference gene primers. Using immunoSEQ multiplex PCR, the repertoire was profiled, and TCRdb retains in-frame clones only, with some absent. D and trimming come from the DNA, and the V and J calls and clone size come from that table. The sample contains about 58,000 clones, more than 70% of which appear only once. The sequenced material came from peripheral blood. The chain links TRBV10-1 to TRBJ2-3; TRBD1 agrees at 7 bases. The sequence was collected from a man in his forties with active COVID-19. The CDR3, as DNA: TGCGCCAGCAGTGACGGGACAGCTAGCACAGATACGCAGTATTTT. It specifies CASSDGTASTDTQYF.